This T cell receptor beta chain is from a study of regulatory T cells in long-lasting Graves disease. Study at large: Persistent Graves' disease required over 5 years of antithyroid drugs and positive TSH receptor antibodies. Study findings and constraints: Newly diagnosed patients had higher TCR diversity than persistent Graves' patients did. Newly diagnosed disease favored TRBV20-1 and TRBJ2-1 over persistent disease.

As regards this clonotype: The antigen is undetermined.

According to the study, TCR beta libraries were built with iRepertoire HTBI primers and CDR3-region Arm-PCR. TCRdb ran MiXCR on the multiplex PCR reads and lists one entry per CDR3 protein. The sample has fewer than 400,000 distinct CDR3 sequences, around 21% seen once. Specified time point: persistent/refractory GD, antithyroid drugs over 5 years with positive TRAb. From RNA extracted from PBMCs, the TCR library was made. This CDR3 is 15 amino acids long. Trimming left V 4 bases short and J 1 base short, with 14 bases between. Germline V gene lookup returns CDR1 LNHDA and CDR2 SQIVND (reference sequence).

The clonotype originates from a female donor with Graves disease. The genes are TRBV19 and TRBJ2-7; TRBD1 might be the D (6 bases). The sample consisted of peripheral blood mononuclear cells (PBMCs), taken when the disease was refractory, from a patient treated with antithyroid drugs. CDR3 sequence: CASSTDRGSSYEQYF. CDR3 nucleotide sequence: TGTGCCAGTAGTACGGACAGAGGATCGTCCTACGAGCAGTACTTC.